These 23 T cell receptor beta chains came from one sample sequenced in a study of blood T cell repertoires in COVID-19. Clones were read by immunoSEQ multiplex PCR, and TCRdb kept only the in-frame ones, dropping some. Found here are about 68,000 clones, less than 95% of them singletons; the top ten hold approximately 0.57%. Source material: peripheral blood. Source of these receptors: a man aged 45-65 years with COVID-19, enrolled during active disease.

The genes are TRBV28 and TRBJ2-7; D is perhaps TRBD2 (6 bases). Germline V gene lookup returns CDR1 MDHEN and CDR2 SYDVKM. Trimming took 9 bases from V and 6 from J, leaving 18 bases between them. This CDR3 is built from 13 residues. The DNA of the CDR3 is TGTGCCAGTTGGGTCGGAGGGAGTGGCGAGCAGTACTTC. Residues: CASWVGGSGEQYF.

CDR3 DNA: TGTGCCAGCAGCGGACAGGGGAGAGGTTCACCCCTCCACTTT. It encodes CASSGQGRGSPLHF. V usage is TRBV27 and J usage is TRBJ1-6, with 9 bases matching TRBD1. V lost 6 bases to trimming and J lost 9 bases; unmatched junction nucleotides: 6. Germline CDR1 and CDR2: MNHEY and SMNVEV (reference sequence). This CDR3 has 14 residues.

This clone came up once. The rearrangement uses TRBV28 and TRBJ2-5; TRBD2 is a possible D gene (5 bases). Trimming took 6 bases from V and 7 from J, leaving 18 bases between them. The CDR3 length is 14 residues. CDR1 and CDR2 from the germline V gene are MDHEN and SYDVKM. CDR3 in amino acids: CASRPPGSEGTQYF. CDR3 nucleotides: TGTGCCAGCAGGCCACCGGGTTCCGAGGGGACCCAGTACTTC.

The genes are TRBV27 and TRBJ2-3; D might be TRBD2 (5 bases). The germline CDR1 and CDR2 sequences are MNHEY and SMNVEV (reference sequence). The CDR3 sequence is 15 residues long. V was pared by 2 bases and J by 4 bases, with 13 bases between. The CDR3 spells CASSLRGLAADTQYF. The CDR3 region has the DNA TGTGCCAGCAGTTTACGAGGACTGGCGGCAGATACGCAGTATTTT.

The V and J genes are TRBV5-4 and TRBJ1-3; D uncertain. Per germline, CDR1 SGHNT and CDR2 YYREEE (reference sequence). The CDR3 runs 13 residues. Trimming took 4 bases from V and 5 from J, leaving 10 bases between them. The CDR3 nucleotides are TGTGCCAGCAGCCAAGACGACAGAAACACCATATATTTT. This gives the protein CASSQDDRNTIYF.

CDR3 bases: TGCGCCAGCAGCCAAGATATACTAGCGGAGAATGAGCAGTTCTTC. It encodes CASSQDILAENEQFF. The J gene is TRBJ2-1, the V gene TRBV4-1; 8 bases match TRBD2. Trimming took 0 bases from V and 7 from J; bases not matched to a gene: 5. Germline V gene lookup returns CDR1 MGHRA and CDR2 YSYEKL. The CDR3 is made up of 15 amino acids.

This chain uses TRBV29-1 with TRBJ2-7, with D possibly matching TRBD1 (5 bases). CDR1 is SQVTM, CDR2 ANQGSEA, per germline. V lost 4 bases and J 1 base, leaving 8 bases between the germline ends. CDR3 length equals 12 residues. The CDR3 loop is CSVGRDSYEQYF. In DNA form, the CDR3 reads TGCAGCGTTGGCAGGGATTCCTACGAGCAGTACTTC.

The chain is built from TRBV29-1 and TRBJ2-1, with TRBD2 matching 11 bases. Unmatched junction bases numbered 2, after V lost 7 bases and J lost 3 bases. Germline V CDR1 and CDR2: SQVTM, ANQGSEA. The CDR3 runs to 13 residues. The CDR3 sequence: CSAGTSGYNEQFF. The CDR3 DNA reads as TGCAGCGCCGGGACTAGCGGCTACAATGAGCAGTTCTTC.

V is TRBV2 and J is TRBJ1-5, with D maybe TRBD1 (6 bases). The CDR3 runs 14 residues. CDR1 SNHLY and CDR2 FYNNEI come from the germline V gene. V lost 2 bases and J 4 bases, leaving 9 bases between the germline ends. The CDR3 coding sequence is TGTGCCAGCAGTGAACAGGGGAGAAATCAGCCCCAGCATTTT. It specifies CASSEQGRNQPQHF.

This chain connects TRBV6-5 to TRBJ2-5, with TRBD2 matching over 7 bases. V gave up 3 bases and J gave up 3 bases; unmatched junction bases: 7. From germline, CDR1 is MNHEY and CDR2 SVGAGI. There are 15 residues in the CDR3. The CDR3 spells CASSYSAGEEETQYF. The CDR3 bases are TGTGCCAGCAGTTATTCGGCGGGAGAAGAAGAGACCCAGTACTTC.

The rearrangement uses TRBV28 and TRBJ2-7; TRBD1 is a possible D gene (6 bases). Per germline, CDR1 MDHEN and CDR2 SYDVKM. CDR3 length: 16 residues. Trimming removed 4 bases from V and 7 bases from J, with 23 bases in between. The CDR3 bases are TGTGCCAGCAGTTCCCTGTGGGATGGGGGCTTTGGAGAGCAGTACTTC. Translation: CASSSLWDGGFGEQYF.

The chain is built from TRBV7-8 and TRBJ2-4; 14 bases are shared with TRBD2. The CDR3 sequence is 18 residues long. V lost 1 base, J lost 3 bases, and 5 bases stayed unmatched. Germline V lookup: CDR1 SGHVS, CDR2 FQNEAQ. CDR3 DNA sequence: TGTGCCAGCAGCTTAGGGACTAGCGGGAGGATGGTCAAAAACATTCAGTACTTC. Its protein is CASSLGTSGRMVKNIQYF.

V is TRBV28 and J is TRBJ2-7; D may be TRBD1 (5 bases). CDR3 length: 14 amino acids. Germline V gene sequence: CDR1 MDHEN, CDR2 SYDVKM. Trimming pared 1 base from V and 2 bases from J, leaving 9 bases between. The CDR3 loop is CASSLSRAPYEQYF. The CDR3 nucleotides are TGTGCCAGCAGTTTATCCAGGGCGCCCTACGAGCAGTACTTC.

This rearrangement joins TRBV5-3 to TRBJ2-1, with 8 bases fitting TRBD2. TRBV5-3 is reported as an ORF; its role is uncertain. The CDR3 sequence is 17 residues long. V shed 0 bases and J 0 bases; nucleotides not matched to a gene: 5. CDR3: CARSLARLASSYNEQFF. The CDR3 nucleotides read TGTGCCAGAAGCTTGGCGCGACTAGCGTCCTCCTACAATGAGCAGTTCTTC.

This clone was recorded once. The rearrangement uses TRBV2 and TRBJ2-7; D possibly corresponds to TRBD2 (6 bases). Trimming took off 6 bases at V and 2 bases at J, with 17 bases between the two ends. CDR3 size: 15 residues. CDR1 is SNHLY, CDR2 FYNNEI, per germline. CDR3 nucleotide sequence: TGTGCCAGCAGCTACCCCAGCGGGCGAACCTACGAGCAGTACTTC. Translating gives CASSYPSGRTYEQYF.

The chain combines TRBV7-2 with TRBJ2-2, with D tentatively TRBD2 (6 bases). Trimming pared 4 bases from V and 5 bases from J, leaving 14 bases between. The CDR3 totals 15 residues. Germline V lookup: CDR1 SGHTA, CDR2 FQGNSA. This CDR3 is CASSYASAGTGELFF. CDR3 bases: TGTGCCAGCAGCTATGCGAGCGCGGGGACCGGGGAGCTGTTTTTT.

This clone was seen just once. The rearrangement uses TRBV10-3 and TRBJ2-5; 7 bases line up with TRBD1. V lost 6 bases, J lost 0 bases, and 7 bases stayed unmatched. This CDR3 has 15 residues. Germline V gives CDR1 ENHRY, CDR2 SYGVKD. CDR3 in amino acids: CAISPGQSYQETQYF. CDR3 nucleotides: TGTGCCATCAGCCCGGGACAGAGCTACCAAGAGACCCAGTACTTC.

This clone appeared many times. This CDR3 reads CAATRTDGTEAFF. The CDR3 coding sequence is TGCGCCGCCACTAGAACCGACGGCACTGAAGCTTTCTTT. V and J are TRBV10-1 and TRBJ1-1; D is uncertain. From germline, CDR1 is WNHNN and CDR2 SYGVQD (reference sequence). The CDR3 loop spans 13 amino acids. Trimming shortened V by 11 bases and J by 4 bases, and 17 bases separated the two germline ends.

CDR3 sequence reads: CASATGNRARGYTF. The CDR3 DNA reads TGTGCCAGCGCAACTGGAAACAGGGCTAGGGGCTACACCTTC. The chain employs TRBV19 and TRBJ1-2; maybe TRBD1 (6 bases). V shed 9 bases and J shed 8 bases, with 22 bases lying between them. The CDR3 is 14 residues long. Germline lookup yields CDR1 LNHDA and CDR2 SQIVND (reference sequence).

The chain links TRBV6-1 to TRBJ2-1; possible D gene TRBD2, 6 bases. The V end lost 1 base, the J end lost 4 bases, and 11 bases lay between the germline ends. CDR3 size: 15 residues. Germline values: CDR1 MNHNS, CDR2 SASEGT. DNA for the CDR3: TGTGCCAGCAGTGAAGAGGTTAGCGGATACAATGAGCAGTTCTTC. Translating it yields CASSEEVSGYNEQFF.

In its sample, this clone was seen once. The V and J genes are TRBV9 and TRBJ2-2; D is possibly TRBD2 (7 bases). CDR1 SGDLS and CDR2 YYNGEE come from the germline V gene. V lost 0 bases and J lost 5, with 11 bases in between. This CDR3 is 15 amino acids long. The CDR3 spells CASSVEGEGTGELFF. CDR3 sequence (DNA): TGTGCCAGCAGCGTAGAGGGGGAGGGGACCGGGGAGCTGTTTTTT.

This clone was detected only once. The chain employs TRBV9 and TRBJ1-3, with D perhaps matching TRBD1 (5 bases). Germline V lookup: CDR1 SGDLS, CDR2 YYNGEE. The length of the CDR3 is 17 residues. V lost 0 bases and J lost 8, with 21 bases in between. CDR3 nucleotide sequence: TGTGCCAGCAGCGTAGACCAGGGTTCCACTGGACGACACACCATATATTTT. As protein: CASSVDQGSTGRHTIYF.

The chain is built from TRBV5-1 and TRBJ1-1; D is ambiguous. Germline V gene sequence: CDR1 SGHRS, CDR2 YFSETQ. The CDR3 extends over 14 amino acids. V lost 0 bases to trimming and J lost 5 bases, with 11 bases between them. The CDR3 region is CASSLEEGWTEAFF. DNA for the CDR3: TGCGCCAGCAGCTTGGAGGAGGGCTGGACTGAAGCTTTCTTT.